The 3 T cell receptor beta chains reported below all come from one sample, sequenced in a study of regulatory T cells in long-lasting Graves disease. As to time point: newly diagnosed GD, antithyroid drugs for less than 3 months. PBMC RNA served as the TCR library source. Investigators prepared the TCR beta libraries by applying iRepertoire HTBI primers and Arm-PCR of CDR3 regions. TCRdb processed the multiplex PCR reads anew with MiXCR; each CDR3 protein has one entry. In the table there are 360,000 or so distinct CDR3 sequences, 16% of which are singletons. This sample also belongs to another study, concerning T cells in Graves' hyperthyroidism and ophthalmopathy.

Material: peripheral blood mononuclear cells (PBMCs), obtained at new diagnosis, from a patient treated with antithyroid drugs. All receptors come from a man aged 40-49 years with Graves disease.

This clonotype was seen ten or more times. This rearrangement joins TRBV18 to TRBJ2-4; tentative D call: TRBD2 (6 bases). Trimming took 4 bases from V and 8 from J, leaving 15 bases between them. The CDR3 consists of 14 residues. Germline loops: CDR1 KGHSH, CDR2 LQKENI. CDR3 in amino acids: CASSRLRGGDIQYF. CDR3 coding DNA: TGTGCCAGCTCACGTCTCAGAGGAGGGGACATTCAGTACTTC.

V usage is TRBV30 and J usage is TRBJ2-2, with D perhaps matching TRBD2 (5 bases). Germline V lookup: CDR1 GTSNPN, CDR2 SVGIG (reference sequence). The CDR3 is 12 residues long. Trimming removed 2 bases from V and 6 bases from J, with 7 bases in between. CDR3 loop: CAWSPRAGELFF. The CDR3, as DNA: TGTGCCTGGAGTCCGAGGGCCGGGGAGCTGTTTTTT. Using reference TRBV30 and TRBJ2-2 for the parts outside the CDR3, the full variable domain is SQTIHQWPATLVQPVGSPLSLECTVEGTSNPNLYWYRQAAGRGLQLLFYSVGIGQISSEVPQNLSASRPQDRQFILSSKKLLLSDSGFYLCAWSPRAGELFFGEGSRLTVL.

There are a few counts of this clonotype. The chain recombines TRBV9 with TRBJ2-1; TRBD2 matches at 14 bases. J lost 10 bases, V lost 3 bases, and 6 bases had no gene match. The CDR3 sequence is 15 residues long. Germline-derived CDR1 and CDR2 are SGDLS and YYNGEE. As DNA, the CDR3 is TGTGCCAGCAGCGCCGCGACTAGCGGGGGGGTAGAGCAGTTCTTC. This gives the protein CASSAATSGGVEQFF.